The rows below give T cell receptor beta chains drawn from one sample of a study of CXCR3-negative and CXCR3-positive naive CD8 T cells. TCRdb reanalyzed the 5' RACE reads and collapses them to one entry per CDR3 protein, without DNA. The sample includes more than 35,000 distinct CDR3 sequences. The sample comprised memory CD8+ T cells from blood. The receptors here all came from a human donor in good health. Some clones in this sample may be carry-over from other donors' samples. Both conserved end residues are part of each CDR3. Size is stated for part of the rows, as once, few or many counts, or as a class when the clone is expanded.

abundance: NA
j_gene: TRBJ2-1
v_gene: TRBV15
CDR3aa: CATSGGTSVEQFF

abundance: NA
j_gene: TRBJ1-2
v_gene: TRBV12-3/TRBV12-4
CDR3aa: CASSSIQGYSYGYTF

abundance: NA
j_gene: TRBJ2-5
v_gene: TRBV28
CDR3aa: CASRPTGGEETQYF

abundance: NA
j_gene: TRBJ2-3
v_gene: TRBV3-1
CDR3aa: CASSQGAGGTDTQYF

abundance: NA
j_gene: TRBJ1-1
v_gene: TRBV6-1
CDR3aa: CASRGTTEAFF

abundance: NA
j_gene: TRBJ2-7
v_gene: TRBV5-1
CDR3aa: CASSLDSRGGKRYEQYF

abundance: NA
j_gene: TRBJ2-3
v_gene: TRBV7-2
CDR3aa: CASSAGDFQLTSTDTQYF

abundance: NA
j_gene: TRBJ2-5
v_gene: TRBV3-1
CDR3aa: CASSQGLAGVEKTQYF

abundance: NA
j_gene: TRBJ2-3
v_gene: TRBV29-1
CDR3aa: CSVVLAGAPPQKYF

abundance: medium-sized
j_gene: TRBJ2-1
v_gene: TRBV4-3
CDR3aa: CASSHRTSGGNSYNEQFF

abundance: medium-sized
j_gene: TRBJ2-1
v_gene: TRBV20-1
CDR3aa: CSAGTGHLIYNEQFF

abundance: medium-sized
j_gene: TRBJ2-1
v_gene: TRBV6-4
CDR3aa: CASSDSAGGYNEQFF

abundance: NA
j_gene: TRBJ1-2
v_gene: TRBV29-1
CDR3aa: CTTLGGYYGYTF

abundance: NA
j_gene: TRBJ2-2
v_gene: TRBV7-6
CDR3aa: CASSPWGAGELFF

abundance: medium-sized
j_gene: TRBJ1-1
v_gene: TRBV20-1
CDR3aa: CSASYTDRYTEAFF

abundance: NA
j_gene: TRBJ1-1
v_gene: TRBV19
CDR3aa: CASRTNTEAFF

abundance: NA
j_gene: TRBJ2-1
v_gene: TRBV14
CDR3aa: CASSHHRARGDEQFF

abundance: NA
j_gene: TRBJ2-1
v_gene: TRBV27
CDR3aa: CASSFSGNSYNEQFF

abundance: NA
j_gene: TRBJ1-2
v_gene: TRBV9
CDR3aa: CASSATGTGVGGYTF

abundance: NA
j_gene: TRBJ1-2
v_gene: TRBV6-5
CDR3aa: CASTRSAGVIDGYTF

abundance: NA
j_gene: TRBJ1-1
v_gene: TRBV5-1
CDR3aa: CASKEGAAAFF

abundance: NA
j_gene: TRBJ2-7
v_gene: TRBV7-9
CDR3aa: CASSLDSPGEQYF

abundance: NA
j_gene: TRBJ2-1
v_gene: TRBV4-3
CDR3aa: CASSQVAGGPNEQFF

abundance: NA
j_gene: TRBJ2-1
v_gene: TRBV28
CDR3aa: CASSLGGRGHEQFF

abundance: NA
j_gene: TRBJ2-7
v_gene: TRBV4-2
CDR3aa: CASSQVLEDYEQYF

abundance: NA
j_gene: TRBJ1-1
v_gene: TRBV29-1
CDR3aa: CSVVVRRKAFF

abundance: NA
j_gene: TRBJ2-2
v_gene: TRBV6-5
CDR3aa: CASSYRDSGELFF

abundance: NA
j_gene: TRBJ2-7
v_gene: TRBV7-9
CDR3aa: CASSPSDRGGYEQYF

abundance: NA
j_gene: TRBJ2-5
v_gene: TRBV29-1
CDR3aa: CSVVPTGETQYF

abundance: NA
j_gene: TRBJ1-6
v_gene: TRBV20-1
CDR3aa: CSAPPRGTENSPLHF

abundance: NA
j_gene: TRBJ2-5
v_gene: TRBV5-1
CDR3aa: CASSLSRGQETQYF

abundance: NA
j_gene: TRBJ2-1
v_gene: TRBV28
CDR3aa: CASSLVGNEQFF

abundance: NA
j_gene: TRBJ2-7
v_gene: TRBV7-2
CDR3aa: CASSGTKGYEQYF

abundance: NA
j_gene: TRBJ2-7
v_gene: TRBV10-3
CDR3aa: CAADQGGGTYEQYF

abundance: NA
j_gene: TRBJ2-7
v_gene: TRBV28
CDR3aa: CASSSLTGPYEQYF

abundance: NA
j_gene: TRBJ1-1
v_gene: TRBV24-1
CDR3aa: CATSDGREAFF

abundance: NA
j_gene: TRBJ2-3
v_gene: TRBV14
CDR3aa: CASSLQGTLNTQYF

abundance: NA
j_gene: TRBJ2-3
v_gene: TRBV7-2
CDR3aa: CASSLDSFSGTQYF

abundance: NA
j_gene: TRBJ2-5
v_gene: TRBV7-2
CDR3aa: CASSLALAAKETQYF

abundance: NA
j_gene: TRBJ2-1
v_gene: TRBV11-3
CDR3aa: CASSRGTLRPYNEQFF

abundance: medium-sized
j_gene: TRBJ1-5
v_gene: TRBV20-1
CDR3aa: CSAVHRTVGNQPQHF

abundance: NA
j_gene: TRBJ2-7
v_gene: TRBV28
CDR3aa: CASSFGDSRPYEQYF

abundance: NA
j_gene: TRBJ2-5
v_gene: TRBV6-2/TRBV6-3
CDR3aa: CASSYFGGPSGTQYF

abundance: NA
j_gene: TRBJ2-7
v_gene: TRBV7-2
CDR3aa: CASSRETTGASTREQYF